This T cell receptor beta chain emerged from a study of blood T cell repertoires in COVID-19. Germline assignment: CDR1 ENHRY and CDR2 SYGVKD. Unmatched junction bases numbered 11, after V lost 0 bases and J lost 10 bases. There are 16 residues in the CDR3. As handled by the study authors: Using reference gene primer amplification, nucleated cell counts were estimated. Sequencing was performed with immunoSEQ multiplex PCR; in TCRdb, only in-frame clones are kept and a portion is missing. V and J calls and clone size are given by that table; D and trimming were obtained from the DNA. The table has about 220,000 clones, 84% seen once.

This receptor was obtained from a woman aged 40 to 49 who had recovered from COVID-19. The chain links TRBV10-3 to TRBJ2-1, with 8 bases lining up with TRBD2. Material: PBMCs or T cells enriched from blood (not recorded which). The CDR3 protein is CAISESIPGGPGEQFF. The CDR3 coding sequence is TGTGCCATCAGTGAGTCTATACCGGGAGGGCCGGGGGAGCAGTTCTTC.